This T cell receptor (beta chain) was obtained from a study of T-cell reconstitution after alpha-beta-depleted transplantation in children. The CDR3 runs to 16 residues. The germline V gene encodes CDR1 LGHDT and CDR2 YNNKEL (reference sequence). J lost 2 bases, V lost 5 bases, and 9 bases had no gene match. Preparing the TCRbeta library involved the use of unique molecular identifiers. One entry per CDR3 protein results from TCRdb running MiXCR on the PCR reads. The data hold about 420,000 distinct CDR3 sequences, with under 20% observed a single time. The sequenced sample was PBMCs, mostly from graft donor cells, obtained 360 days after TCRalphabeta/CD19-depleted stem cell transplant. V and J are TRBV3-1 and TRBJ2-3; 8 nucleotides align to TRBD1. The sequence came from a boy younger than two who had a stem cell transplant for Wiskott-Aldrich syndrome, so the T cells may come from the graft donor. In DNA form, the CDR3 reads TGTGCCAGCAGCTGCAGGGGGCACGGAGACACAGATACGCAGTATTTT. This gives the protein CASSCRGHGDTDTQYF.